The clone carrying this TCR beta chain was seen repeatedly, ten times or more. Sample donors were healthy Caucasian individuals that came from Russia, aged roughly 6 to 100. Each of the donors had 9 to 10 milliliters of peripheral blood drawn into EDTA-treated Vacutainer tubes. With each sample, at least 5 micrograms of total RNA were extracted. Germline loops: CDR1 ENHRY, CDR2 SYGVKD. There are 16 residues in the CDR3. V was trimmed by 0 bases and J by 0 bases, leaving 9 bases between them. Sample-barcoded 5' priming and a J-beta primer mix drove a second PCR of roughly 7 to 11 cycles. TCRdb used MiXCR to reprocess the 5' RACE reads, holding one entry per CDR3 protein. This sample has roughly 2 million distinct CDR3 sequences, with 49% found just once. The data are from a study of blood T cells in healthy people across ages. Study-level information: With template switching, about one barcoded beta molecule was captured per two T cells.

Sample: blood. This chain links TRBV10-3 with TRBJ1-5; no clear D. This sequence originates from a woman between 40 and 55 years old in good health. The chain's CDR3 is CAISESFDLSNQPQHF. Written as DNA, the CDR3 is TGTGCCATCAGTGAGTCTTTCGACCTTAGCAATCAGCCCCAGCATTTT.